Each of the 17 T cell receptor beta chains below was sequenced from the same sample in a study of blood T cells in healthy people across ages. PCR was performed a second time for roughly 7 to 11 cycles using a sample-barcoded 5' primer and a J-beta primer mix. TCRdb called the 5' RACE reads again in MiXCR, with one record for every CDR3 protein. This sample yields some 900,000 distinct CDR3 sequences, of which around 26% are seen a single time; about 18% belongs to the top ten. The sequenced sample was blood. These receptors came from an elderly woman in good health.

This clonotype was seen repeatedly, ten times or more. V usage is TRBV7-2 and J usage is TRBJ1-2; D is unresolved. The V and J ends lost 5 bases and 4 bases respectively, with 17 bases between them. CDR3 size: 15 residues. CDR1 and CDR2 from the germline V gene are SGHTA and FQGNSA. CDR3 DNA sequence: TGTGCCAGCAGCCCGACCCCGACGTCTTCCTATGGCTACACCTTC. It translates to CASSPTPTSSYGYTF.

Regarding this clonotype: Being one base from a much bigger clone, this may be a read error. The CDR3 nucleotides read TGTGCCACCGGGGGGACCTACGAGCAGTACTTC. It specifies CATGGTYEQYF. This chain connects TRBV3-1 to TRBJ2-7, with TRBD2 identical over 7 bases. CDR3 length equals 11 residues. The germline gives CDR1 LGHDT, CDR2 YNNKEL (reference sequence). V dropped 10 bases and J dropped 2; count of bases not matched to a gene: 2.

This clonotype was counted ten times or more. The CDR3 region has the DNA TGCAGTGCTCAACCCGGACTAGCGGGACCAGGCGATACGCAGTATTTT. Residues: CSAQPGLAGPGDTQYF. The J gene is TRBJ2-3, the V gene TRBV20-1, with 12 bases that match TRBD2. This CDR3 has 16 amino acids. CDR1 and CDR2 (germline): DFQATT, SNEGSKA (reference sequence). Trimming took 5 bases from V and 6 from J; bases not matched to a gene: 12.

Many counts were recorded for this clonotype. J is TRBJ2-1 and V is TRBV5-6; D tentatively fits TRBD1 or TRBD2 (7 bases each). The CDR3 covers 13 residues. In germline, CDR1 is SGHDT, CDR2 YYEEEE. The V and J ends lost 4 bases and 7 bases respectively, with 12 bases between them. The CDR3 protein is CASSPGGANEQFF. DNA of the CDR3: TGTGCCAGCAGCCCAGGGGGGGCTAATGAGCAGTTCTTC.

This clonotype appeared once. A much larger clone lies one base from this, so it may be a read error. This chain connects TRBV6-5 to TRBJ2-1, with D hard to call. The DNA end is a closer match to TRBJ2-7, so the J assignment may be wrong. The CDR3 has 15 residues. Looked up from germline, CDR1 is MNHEY and CDR2 is SVGAGI. CDR3 nucleotide sequence: TGTGCCAGCCGTCGGGTGAGCAACTCCTACAATGAGCAGTACTTC. Translated: CASRRVSNSYNEQYF.

This clonotype was recorded many times. The rearrangement uses TRBV7-8 and TRBJ2-5, with a weak D call TRBD1 (5 bases). The V end lost 2 bases, the J end lost 2 bases, and 9 bases lay between the germline ends. CDR1 and CDR2 from the germline V gene are SGHVS and FQNEAQ. CDR3 length: 14 residues. CDR3 sequence (DNA): TGTGCCAGCAGCTTACGGACACCTCAAGAGACCCAGTACTTC. This encodes CASSLRTPQETQYF.

This clonotype occurred many times. The J gene is TRBJ2-5, the V gene TRBV15; TRBD2 matches at 9 bases. The CDR3 is made up of 17 amino acids. Per the germline V gene, CDR1 is LNHNV and CDR2 is YYDKDF (reference sequence). V shed 0 bases, J shed 6 bases, and the junction held 11 bases outside the gene matches. CDR3 amino acids: CATSRDGVGTSIQTQYF. In DNA form, the CDR3 reads TGTGCCACCAGCAGAGATGGTGTAGGGACTAGCATTCAGACCCAGTACTTC. Full variable domain (remainder filled in from reference TRBV15 and TRBJ2-5): DAMVIQNPRYQVTQFGKPVTLSCSQTLNHNVMYWYQQKSSQAPKLLFHYYDKDFNNEADTPDNFQSRRPNTSFCFLDIRSPGLGDTAMYLCATSRDGVGTSIQTQYFGPGTRLLVL.

CDR3 DNA: TGTGCCAGCAGTTTAAACACAGCTGTGGAGACCCAGTACTTC. Translated: CASSLNTAVETQYF. V and J are TRBV27 and TRBJ2-5; D is unresolved. The V and J ends lost 2 bases and 5 bases respectively, with 12 bases between them. Germline CDR1 and CDR2: MNHEY and SMNVEV (reference sequence). The CDR3 is made up of 14 amino acids.

In this sample, this clonotype turned up many times. The CDR3 here is CASSLLTVNYGYTF. CDR3 DNA sequence: TGTGCCAGCAGCTTATTAACCGTTAACTATGGCTACACCTTC. The J gene is TRBJ1-2, the V gene TRBV11-2; D gene ambiguous. The CDR3 length is 14 residues. V lost 2 bases and J lost 1, with 8 bases in between. Germline assignment: CDR1 SGHAT and CDR2 FQNNGV. Looking up the rest from reference TRBV11-2 and TRBJ1-2 gives the full variable domain: EAGVAQSPRYKIIEKRQSVAFWCNPISGHATLYWYQQILGQGPKLLIQFQNNGVVDDSQLPKDRFSAERLKGVDSTLKIQPAKLEDSAVYLCASSLLTVNYGYTFGSGTRLTVV.

V and J are TRBV7-9 and TRBJ1-2; the D is unclear. The germline V gene encodes CDR1 SEHNR and CDR2 FQNEAQ (reference sequence). Trimming left V 8 bases short and J 0 bases short, with 16 bases between. The CDR3 runs to 15 residues. Here the CDR3 reads CASGALVGANYGYTF. The CDR3 DNA follows: TGTGCCAGCGGCGCCCTCGTCGGAGCTAACTATGGCTACACCTTC.

V usage is TRBV6-2 or TRBV6-3 and J usage is TRBJ1-2, with D possibly being TRBD1 (5 bases). CDR1 is MNHEY and CDR2 is SVGEGT in the germline V gene. V lost 6 bases and J 8 bases, leaving 16 bases between the germline ends. The CDR3 has 13 residues. CDR3: CASSRDAWRGYTF. CDR3 sequence (DNA): TGTGCCAGCAGCAGGGACGCCTGGAGGGGCTACACCTTC.

The table lists this clonotype with many counts. The J gene is TRBJ1-2, the V gene TRBV18; 7 bases agree with TRBD1. The length of the CDR3 is 14 residues. J gave up 3 bases and V 3 bases, and 4 bases lay outside the gene matches. In germline, CDR1 is KGHSH, CDR2 LQKENI. CDR3 in amino acids: CASSPGQEYYGYTF. The DNA of the CDR3 is TGTGCCAGCTCACCCGGACAGGAATACTATGGCTACACCTTC.

There are many counts of this clonotype. V gene TRBV25-1 combines with J gene TRBJ2-7, with D possibly matching TRBD2 (5 bases). Trimming shortened V by 7 bases and J by 5 bases, and 15 bases separated the two germline ends. Germline V gene data show CDR1 as MGHDK and CDR2 as SYGVNS. The CDR3 runs to 13 residues. CDR3: CASKPRGYHEQYF. For the CDR3, the DNA is TGTGCCAGCAAACCACGAGGGTACCACGAGCAGTACTTC.

For this clonotype: A read error may be the cause here, since a much bigger clone is one base away. The V call is TRBV20-1, the J call TRBJ1-2, with D hard to call. Germline V gene data show CDR1 as DFQATT and CDR2 as SNEGSKA (reference sequence). V lost 1 base and J 6 bases, leaving 12 bases between the germline ends. The CDR3 has 13 amino acids. The CDR3 here is CSARASRRNGYTF. The CDR3 region has the DNA TGCAGTGCTAGAGCCTCACGGAGGAATGGCTACACCTTC.

Ten or more counts support this clonotype. This chain uses TRBV7-2 with TRBJ2-4; no clear D. V lost 1 base, J lost 5 bases, and 9 bases lay in between. The CDR3 loop spans 14 amino acids. The V gene's germline CDR1 is SGHTA and CDR2 FQGNSA. CDR3 region: CASSLGGIQNIQYF. CDR3 bases: TGTGCCAGCAGCTTAGGGGGAATCCAAAACATTCAGTACTTC.

The chain couples TRBV12-5 to TRBJ2-7; TRBD1 matches 10 bases. The V gene's germline CDR1 is LGHNT and CDR2 FRNRAP. Trimming cost V 3 bases and J 4 bases; bases outside gene matches: 9. This CDR3 region has 16 residues. CDR3 region: CASGLYGQGGLYEQYF. CDR3 DNA sequence: TGTGCTAGTGGTTTATATGGACAGGGGGGGTTATACGAGCAGTACTTC.

The rearrangement links TRBV7-9 to TRBJ2-2, with a weak D call TRBD2 (6 bases). Germline CDR1 is SEHNR and CDR2 is FQNEAQ (reference sequence). V was pared by 0 bases and J by 1 base, with 12 bases between. This CDR3 is built from 17 residues. This CDR3 reads CASSLAGGLGNTGELFF. The CDR3 DNA sequence: TGTGCCAGCAGCTTAGCGGGGGGACTCGGGAACACCGGGGAGCTGTTTTTT.